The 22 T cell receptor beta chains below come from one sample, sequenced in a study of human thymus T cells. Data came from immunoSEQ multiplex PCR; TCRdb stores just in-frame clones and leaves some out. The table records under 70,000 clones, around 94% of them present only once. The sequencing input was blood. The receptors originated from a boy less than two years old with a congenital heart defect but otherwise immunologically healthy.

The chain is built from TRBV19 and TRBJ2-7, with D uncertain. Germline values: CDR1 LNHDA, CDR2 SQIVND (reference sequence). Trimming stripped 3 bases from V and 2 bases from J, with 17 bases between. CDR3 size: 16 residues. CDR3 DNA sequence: TGTGCCAGTAGTATTGATCTACGCCTCACGACCTACGAGCAGTACTTC. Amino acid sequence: CASSIDLRLTTYEQYF.

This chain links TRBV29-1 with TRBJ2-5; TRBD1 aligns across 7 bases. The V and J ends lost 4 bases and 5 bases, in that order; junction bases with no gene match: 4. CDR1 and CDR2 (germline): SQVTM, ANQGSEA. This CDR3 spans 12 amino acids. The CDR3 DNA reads TGCAGCGTTGTTTCGGACAGGGAGACCCAGTACTTC. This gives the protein CSVVSDRETQYF.

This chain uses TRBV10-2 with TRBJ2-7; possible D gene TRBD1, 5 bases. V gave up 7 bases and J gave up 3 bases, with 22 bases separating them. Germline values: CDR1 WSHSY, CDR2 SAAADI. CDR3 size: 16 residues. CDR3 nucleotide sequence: TGCGCCAGCATGGGTAGTTTCAGGGCACGAAACTACGAGCAGTACTTC. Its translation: CASMGSFRARNYEQYF.

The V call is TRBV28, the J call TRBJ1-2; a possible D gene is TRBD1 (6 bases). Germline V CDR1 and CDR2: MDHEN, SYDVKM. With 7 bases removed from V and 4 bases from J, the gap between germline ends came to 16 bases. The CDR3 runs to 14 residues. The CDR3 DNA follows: TGTGCCAGCACTAAGGGGGGCAGGGGCTATGGCTACACCTTC. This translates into CASTKGGRGYGYTF.

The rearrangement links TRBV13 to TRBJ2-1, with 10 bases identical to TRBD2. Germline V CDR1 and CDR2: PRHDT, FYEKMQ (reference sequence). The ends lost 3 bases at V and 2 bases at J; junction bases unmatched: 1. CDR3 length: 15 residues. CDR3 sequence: CASSFSGRTYNEQFF. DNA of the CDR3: TGTGCCAGCAGCTTTAGCGGGAGGACCTACAATGAGCAGTTCTTC.

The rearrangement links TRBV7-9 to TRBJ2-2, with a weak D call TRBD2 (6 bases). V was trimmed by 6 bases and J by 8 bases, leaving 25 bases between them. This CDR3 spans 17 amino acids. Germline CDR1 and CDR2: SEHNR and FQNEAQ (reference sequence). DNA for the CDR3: TGTGCCAGCAGTCGAAATTCCCGGGACTCAGGGAGGGGGGAGCTGTTTTTT. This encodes CASSRNSRDSGRGELFF.

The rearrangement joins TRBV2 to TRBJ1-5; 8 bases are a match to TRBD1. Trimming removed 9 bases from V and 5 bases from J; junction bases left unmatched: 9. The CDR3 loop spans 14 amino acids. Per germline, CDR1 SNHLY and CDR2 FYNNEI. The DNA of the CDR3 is TGTGCCAGTTCTATAGGACAGGGACATCAGCCCCAGCATTTT. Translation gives CASSIGQGHQPQHF.

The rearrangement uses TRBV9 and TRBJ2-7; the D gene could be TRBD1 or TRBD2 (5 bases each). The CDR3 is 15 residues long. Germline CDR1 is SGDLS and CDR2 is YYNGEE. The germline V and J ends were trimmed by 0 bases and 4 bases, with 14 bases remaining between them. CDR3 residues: CASSVGWGSGYEQYF. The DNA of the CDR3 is TGTGCCAGCAGCGTAGGGTGGGGGTCGGGGTACGAGCAGTACTTC. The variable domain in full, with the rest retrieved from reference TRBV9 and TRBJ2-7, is DSGVTQTPKHLITATGQRVTLRCSPRSGDLSVYWYQQSLDQGLQFLIQYYNGEERAKGNILERFSAQQFPDLHSELNLSSLELGDSALYFCASSVGWGSGYEQYFGPGTRLTVT.

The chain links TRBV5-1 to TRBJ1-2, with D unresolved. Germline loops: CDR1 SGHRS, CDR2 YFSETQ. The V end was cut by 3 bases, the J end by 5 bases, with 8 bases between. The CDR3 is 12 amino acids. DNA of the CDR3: TGCGCCAGCAGCTCCCGTACATATGGCTACACCTTC. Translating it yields CASSSRTYGYTF. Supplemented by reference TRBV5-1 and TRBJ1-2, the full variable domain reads KAGVTQTPRYLIKTRGQQVTLSCSPISGHRSVSWYQQTPGQGLQFLFEYFSETQRNKGNFPGRFSGRQFSNSRSEMNVSTLELGDSALYLCASSSRTYGYTFGSGTRLTVV.

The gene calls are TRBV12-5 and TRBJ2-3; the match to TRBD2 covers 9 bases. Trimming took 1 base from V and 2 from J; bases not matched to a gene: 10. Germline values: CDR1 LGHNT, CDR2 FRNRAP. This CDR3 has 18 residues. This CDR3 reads CASGLDAYRGGATDTQYF. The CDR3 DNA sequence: TGTGCTAGTGGTTTGGACGCATATCGCGGGGGGGCCACAGATACGCAGTATTTT.

The CDR3 protein is CASSPKRTANSGNTIYF. CDR3 DNA: TGTGCCAGCTCACCAAAAAGAACAGCCAACTCTGGAAACACCATATATTTT. The V call is TRBV18, the J call TRBJ1-3; D not certain. The CDR3 consists of 17 residues. Per germline, CDR1 KGHSH and CDR2 LQKENI. Trimming pared 2 bases from V and 0 bases from J, leaving 14 bases between.

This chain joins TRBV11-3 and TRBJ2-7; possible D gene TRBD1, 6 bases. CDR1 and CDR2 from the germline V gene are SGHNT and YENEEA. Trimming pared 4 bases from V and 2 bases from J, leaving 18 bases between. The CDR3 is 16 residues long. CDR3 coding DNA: TGTGCCAGCAGCTCCCGACGGGGACACCTGACCTACGAGCAGTACTTC. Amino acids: CASSSRRGHLTYEQYF.

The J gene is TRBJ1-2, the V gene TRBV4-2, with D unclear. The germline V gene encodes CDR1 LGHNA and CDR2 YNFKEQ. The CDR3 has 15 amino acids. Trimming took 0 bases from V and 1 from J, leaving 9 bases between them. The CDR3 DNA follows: TGTGCCAGCAGCCAAGATCTGGAGATTAACTATGGCTACACCTTC. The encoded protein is CASSQDLEINYGYTF.

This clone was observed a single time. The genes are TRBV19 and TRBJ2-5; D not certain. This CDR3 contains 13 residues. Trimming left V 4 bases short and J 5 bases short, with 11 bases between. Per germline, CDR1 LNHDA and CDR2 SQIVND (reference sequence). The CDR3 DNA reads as TGTGCCAGTAGTACGCGACCCGGGGAGACCCAGTACTTC. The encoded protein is CASSTRPGETQYF.

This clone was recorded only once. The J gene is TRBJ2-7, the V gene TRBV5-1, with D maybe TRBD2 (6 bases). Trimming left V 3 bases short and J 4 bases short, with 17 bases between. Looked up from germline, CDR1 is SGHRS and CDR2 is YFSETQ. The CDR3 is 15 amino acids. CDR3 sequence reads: CASSWDSSTPYEQYF. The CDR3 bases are TGCGCCAGCAGCTGGGACTCCTCCACCCCTTACGAGCAGTACTTC.

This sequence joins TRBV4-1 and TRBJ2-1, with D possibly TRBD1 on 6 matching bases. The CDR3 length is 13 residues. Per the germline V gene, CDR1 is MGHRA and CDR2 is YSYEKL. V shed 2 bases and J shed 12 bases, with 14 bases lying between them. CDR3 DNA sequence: TGCGCCAGCAGCCAACCTCAACACAGGGCGCAGTTCTTC. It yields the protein CASSQPQHRAQFF.

For the CDR3, the DNA is TGTGCCAGCAGTCTTCCCGAGAGACAGGGCACAGATACGCAGTATTTT. Its protein is CASSLPERQGTDTQYF. The chain is built from TRBV28 and TRBJ2-3; the D gene is possibly TRBD1 (6 bases). The CDR3 loop spans 16 amino acids. The germline CDR1 and CDR2 sequences are MDHEN and SYDVKM. V lost 5 bases and J lost 1, with 16 bases in between.

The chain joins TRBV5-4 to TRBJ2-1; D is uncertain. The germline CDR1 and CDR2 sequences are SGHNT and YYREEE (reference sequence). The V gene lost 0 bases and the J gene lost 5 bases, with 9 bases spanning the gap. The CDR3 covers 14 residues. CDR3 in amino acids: CASSLAVVNNEQFF. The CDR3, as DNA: TGTGCCAGCAGCTTGGCCGTGGTAAACAATGAGCAGTTCTTC.

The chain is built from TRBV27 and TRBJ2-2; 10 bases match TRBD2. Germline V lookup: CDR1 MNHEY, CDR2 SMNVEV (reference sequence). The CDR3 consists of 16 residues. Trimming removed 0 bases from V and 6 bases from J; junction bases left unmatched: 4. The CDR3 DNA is TGTGCCAGCAGTTTATCTAGCGGGAGGTTATCCGGGGAGCTGTTTTTT. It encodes CASSLSSGRLSGELFF.

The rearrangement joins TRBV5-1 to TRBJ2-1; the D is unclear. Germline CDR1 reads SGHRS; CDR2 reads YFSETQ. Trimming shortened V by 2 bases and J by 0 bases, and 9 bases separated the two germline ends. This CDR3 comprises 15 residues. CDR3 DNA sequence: TGCGCCAGCAGCTTAGGAGCGAGCTCCTACAATGAGCAGTTCTTC. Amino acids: CASSLGASSYNEQFF.

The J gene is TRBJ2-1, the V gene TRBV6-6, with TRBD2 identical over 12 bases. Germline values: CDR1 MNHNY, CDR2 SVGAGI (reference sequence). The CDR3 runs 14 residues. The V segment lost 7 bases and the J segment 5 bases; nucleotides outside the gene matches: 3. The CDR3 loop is CASTLAGGHNEQFF. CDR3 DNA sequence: TGTGCCAGCACCCTAGCGGGAGGGCACAATGAGCAGTTCTTC.

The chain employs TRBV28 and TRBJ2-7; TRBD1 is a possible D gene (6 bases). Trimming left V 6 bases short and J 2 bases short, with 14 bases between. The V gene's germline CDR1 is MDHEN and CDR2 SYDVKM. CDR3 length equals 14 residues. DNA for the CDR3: TGTGCCAGCAGGGGTACGGGACACCCCTACGAGCAGTACTTC. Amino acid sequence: CASRGTGHPYEQYF.